The T cell receptor beta chain described here comes from a study of shared clonotypes between healthy human individuals. Here immunoSEQ multiplex PCR was the method, and the copy in TCRdb shows in-frame clones only, minus some. The sample has about 1 million clones, about 74% seen once. Study-level points and caveats: Unshared clonotypes carried lower generation probabilities than those common to all four donors.

Concerning this clone itself: Antigen unknown.

The CDR3 extends over 15 amino acids. The germline CDR1 and CDR2 sequences are LNHDA and SQIVND (reference sequence). V shed 1 base, J shed 3 bases, and the junction held 0 bases outside the gene matches. The sample consisted of memory CD4+ T cells sorted from blood. The sample's subset: CD45RA-negative fraction. The receptor was derived from a man aged 18-30 years in good health. The rearrangement joins TRBV19 to TRBJ2-3; 11 nucleotides agree with TRBD2. CDR3 sequence (DNA): TGTGCCAGTAGTATAGGACTAGCGGGGACAGATACGCAGTATTTT. This sequence encodes CASSIGLAGTDTQYF.